Sequencing of this TCR beta chain was carried out in a study of blood T cell repertoires in COVID-19. Turning to the study itself: In each case, the material was cDNA or gDNA derived from T cells, B-cell-depleted T cells, or PBMCs.

Trimming removed 5 bases from V and 5 bases from J; junction bases left unmatched: 14. The CDR3 spans 17 residues. The V gene's germline CDR1 is SGHTA and CDR2 FQGTGA. How the authors handled the data: Estimation of nucleated cell counts relied on the amplification of reference gene primers. The method was immunoSEQ multiplex PCR; TCRdb's version includes in-frame clones alone and lacks a portion of them. The V and J calls and clone size were taken over from that table, and D and trimming were inferred from the DNA. The sample records 65,000 to 80,000 clones, about nine tenths being singletons. This sequence was found in a man aged 25 to 40 with acute or convalescent COVID-19. The chain links TRBV7-3 to TRBJ2-2, with 7 bases aligning to TRBD2. The sample comprised peripheral blood. CDR3 sequence reads: CASSLLAGAPSTGELFF. CDR3 in DNA: TGTGCCAGCAGCCTGTTAGCGGGTGCCCCTTCAACCGGGGAGCTGTTTTTT. Full variable domain (remainder filled in from reference TRBV7-3 and TRBJ2-2): GAGVSQTPSNKVTEKGKYVELRCDPISGHTALYWYRQSLGQGPEFLIYFQGTGAADDSGLPNDRFFAVRPEGSVSTLKIQRTERGDSAVYLCASSLLAGAPSTGELFFGEGSRLTVL.